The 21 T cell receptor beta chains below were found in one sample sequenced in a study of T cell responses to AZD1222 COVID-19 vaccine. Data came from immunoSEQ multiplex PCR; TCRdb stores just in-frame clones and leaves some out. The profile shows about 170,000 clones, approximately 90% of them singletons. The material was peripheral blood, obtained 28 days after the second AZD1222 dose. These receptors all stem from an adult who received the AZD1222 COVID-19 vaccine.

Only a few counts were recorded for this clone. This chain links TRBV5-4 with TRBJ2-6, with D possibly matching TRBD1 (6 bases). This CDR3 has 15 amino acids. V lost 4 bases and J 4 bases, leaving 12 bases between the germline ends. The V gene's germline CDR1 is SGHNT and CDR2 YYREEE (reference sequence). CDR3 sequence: CASSQGFDGANVLTF. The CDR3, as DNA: TGTGCCAGCAGCCAGGGGTTTGACGGGGCCAACGTCCTGACTTTC.

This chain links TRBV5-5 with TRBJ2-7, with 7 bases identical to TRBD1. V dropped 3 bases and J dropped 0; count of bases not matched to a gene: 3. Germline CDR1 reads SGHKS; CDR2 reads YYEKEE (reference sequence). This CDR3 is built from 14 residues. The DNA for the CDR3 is TGTGCCAGCAGCTCACCAGGGGGCTCCTACGAGCAGTACTTC. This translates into CASSSPGGSYEQYF.

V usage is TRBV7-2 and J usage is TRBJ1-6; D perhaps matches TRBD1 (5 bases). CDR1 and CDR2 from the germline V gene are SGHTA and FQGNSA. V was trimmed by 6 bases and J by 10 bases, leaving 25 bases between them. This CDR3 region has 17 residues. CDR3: CASSLYLVGEYRSPLHF. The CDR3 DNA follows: TGTGCCAGCAGTTTATACCTGGTGGGGGAATACAGGTCACCCCTCCACTTT.

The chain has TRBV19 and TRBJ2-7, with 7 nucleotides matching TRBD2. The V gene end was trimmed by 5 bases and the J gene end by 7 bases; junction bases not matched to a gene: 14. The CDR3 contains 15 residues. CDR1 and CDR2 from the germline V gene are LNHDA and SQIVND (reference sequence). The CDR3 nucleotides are TGTGCCAGTAGTCCCCTGCACACCACCGGGGGGGAGCAGTACTTC. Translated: CASSPLHTTGGEQYF.

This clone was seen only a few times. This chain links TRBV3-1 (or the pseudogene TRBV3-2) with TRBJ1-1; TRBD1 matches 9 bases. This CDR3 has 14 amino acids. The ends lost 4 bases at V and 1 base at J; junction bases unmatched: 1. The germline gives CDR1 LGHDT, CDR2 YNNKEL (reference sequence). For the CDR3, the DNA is TGTGCCAGCAGCCTGACAGGGGGGAACACTGAAGCTTTCTTT. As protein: CASSLTGGNTEAFF.

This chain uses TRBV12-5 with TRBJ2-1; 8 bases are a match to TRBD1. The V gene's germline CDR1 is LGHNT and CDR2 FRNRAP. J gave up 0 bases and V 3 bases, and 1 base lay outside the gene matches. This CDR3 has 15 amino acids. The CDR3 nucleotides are TGTGCTAGTGGTTTCGACAGGGGCTCCTACAATGAGCAGTTCTTC. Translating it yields CASGFDRGSYNEQFF.

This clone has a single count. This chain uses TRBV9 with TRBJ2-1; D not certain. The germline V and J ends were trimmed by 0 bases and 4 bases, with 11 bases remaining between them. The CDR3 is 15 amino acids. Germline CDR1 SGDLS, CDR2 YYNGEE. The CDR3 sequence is CASSVGKNVYNEQFF. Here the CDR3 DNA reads TGTGCCAGCAGCGTAGGAAAGAATGTATACAATGAGCAGTTCTTC. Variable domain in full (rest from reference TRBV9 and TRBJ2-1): DSGVTQTPKHLITATGQRVTLRCSPRSGDLSVYWYQQSLDQGLQFLIQYYNGEERAKGNILERFSAQQFPDLHSELNLSSLELGDSALYFCASSVGKNVYNEQFFGPGTRLTVL.

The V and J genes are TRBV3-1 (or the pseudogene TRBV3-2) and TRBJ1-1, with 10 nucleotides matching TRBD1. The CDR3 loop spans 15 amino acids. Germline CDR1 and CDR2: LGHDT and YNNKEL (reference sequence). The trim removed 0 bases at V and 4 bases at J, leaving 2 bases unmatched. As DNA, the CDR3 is TGTGCCAGCAGCCAAGATGGGACAGGGGCCACTGAAGCTTTCTTT. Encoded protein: CASSQDGTGATEAFF.

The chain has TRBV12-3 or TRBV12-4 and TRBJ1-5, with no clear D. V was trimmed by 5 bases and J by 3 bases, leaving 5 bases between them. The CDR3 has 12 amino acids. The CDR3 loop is CASSPPNQPQHF. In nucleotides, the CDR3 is TGTGCCAGCAGTCCCCCCAATCAGCCCCAGCATTTT.

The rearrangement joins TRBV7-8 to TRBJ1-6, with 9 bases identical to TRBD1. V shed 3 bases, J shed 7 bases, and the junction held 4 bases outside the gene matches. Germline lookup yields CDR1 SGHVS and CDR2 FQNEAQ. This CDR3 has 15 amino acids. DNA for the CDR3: TGTGCCAGCAGCTTTTTCGGGACAGGGAATTCACCCCTCCACTTT. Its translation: CASSFFGTGNSPLHF.

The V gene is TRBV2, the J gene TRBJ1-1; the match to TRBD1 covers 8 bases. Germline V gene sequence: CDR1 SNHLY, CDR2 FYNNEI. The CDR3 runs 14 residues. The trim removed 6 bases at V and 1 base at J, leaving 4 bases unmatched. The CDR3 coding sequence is TGTGCCAGCAGCGTTGGACAGGGGAACACTGAAGCTTTCTTT. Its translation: CASSVGQGNTEAFF.

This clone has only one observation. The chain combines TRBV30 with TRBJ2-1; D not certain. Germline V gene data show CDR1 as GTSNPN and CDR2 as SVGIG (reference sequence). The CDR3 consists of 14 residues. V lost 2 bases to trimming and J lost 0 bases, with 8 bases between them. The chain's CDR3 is CAWSSESSYNEQFF. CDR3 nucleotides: TGTGCCTGGAGTTCAGAAAGCTCCTACAATGAGCAGTTCTTC. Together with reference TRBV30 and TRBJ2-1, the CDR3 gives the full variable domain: SQTIHQWPATLVQPVGSPLSLECTVEGTSNPNLYWYRQAAGRGLQLLFYSVGIGQISSEVPQNLSASRPQDRQFILSSKKLLLSDSGFYLCAWSSESSYNEQFFGPGTRLTVL.

CDR3 amino acids: CASSTLGGEQFF. The CDR3, as DNA: TGTGCCAGCAGTACCTTAGGAGGTGAGCAGTTCTTC. The V gene is TRBV2, the J gene TRBJ2-1, with a weak D call TRBD2 (5 bases). Trimming left V 5 bases short and J 9 bases short, with 11 bases between. The CDR3 consists of 12 residues. CDR1 is SNHLY and CDR2 is FYNNEI in the germline V gene.

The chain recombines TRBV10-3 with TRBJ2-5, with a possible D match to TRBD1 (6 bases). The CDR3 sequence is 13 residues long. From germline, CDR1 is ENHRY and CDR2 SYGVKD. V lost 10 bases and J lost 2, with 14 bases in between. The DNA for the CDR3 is TGTGCCACCCGGACAGTCACTCAAGAGACCCAGTACTTC. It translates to CATRTVTQETQYF.

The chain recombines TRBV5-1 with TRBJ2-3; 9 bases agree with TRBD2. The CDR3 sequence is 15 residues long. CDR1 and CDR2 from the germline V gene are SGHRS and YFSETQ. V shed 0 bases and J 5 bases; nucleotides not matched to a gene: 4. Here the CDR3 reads CASSLAPAGGDTQYF. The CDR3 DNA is TGCGCCAGCAGCTTGGCCCCAGCGGGGGGAGATACGCAGTATTTT.

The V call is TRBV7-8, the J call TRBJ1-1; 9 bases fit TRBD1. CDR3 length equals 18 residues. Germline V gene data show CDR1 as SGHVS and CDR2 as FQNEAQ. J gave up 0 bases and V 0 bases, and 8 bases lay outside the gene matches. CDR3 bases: TGTGCCAGCAGCTTAGCCTACAGGGGGCAGGACGTGAACACTGAAGCTTTCTTT. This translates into CASSLAYRGQDVNTEAFF.

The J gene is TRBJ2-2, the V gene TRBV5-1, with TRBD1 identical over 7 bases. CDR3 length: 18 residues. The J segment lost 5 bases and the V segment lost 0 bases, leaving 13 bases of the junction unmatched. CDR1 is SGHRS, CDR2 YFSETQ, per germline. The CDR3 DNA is TGCGCCAGCAGCTTGGCCCCCGCCGGGACAGTAGGTACCGGGGAGCTGTTTTTT. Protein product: CASSLAPAGTVGTGELFF. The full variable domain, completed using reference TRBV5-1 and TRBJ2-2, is KAGVTQTPRYLIKTRGQQVTLSCSPISGHRSVSWYQQTPGQGLQFLFEYFSETQRNKGNFPGRFSGRQFSNSRSEMNVSTLELGDSALYLCASSLAPAGTVGTGELFFGEGSRLTVL.

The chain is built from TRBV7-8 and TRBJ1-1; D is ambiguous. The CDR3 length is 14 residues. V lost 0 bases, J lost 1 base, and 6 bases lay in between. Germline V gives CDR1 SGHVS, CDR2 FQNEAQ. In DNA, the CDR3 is TGTGCCAGCAGCTTAGCACACGGGAACACTGAAGCTTTCTTT. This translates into CASSLAHGNTEAFF.

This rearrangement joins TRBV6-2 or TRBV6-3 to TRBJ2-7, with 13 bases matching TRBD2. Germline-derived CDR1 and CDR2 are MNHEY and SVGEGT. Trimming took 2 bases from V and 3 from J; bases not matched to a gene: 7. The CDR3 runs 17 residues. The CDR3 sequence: CASSYVGLAGPLYEQYF. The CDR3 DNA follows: TGTGCCAGCAGTTACGTGGGACTAGCGGGGCCCCTCTACGAGCAGTACTTC.

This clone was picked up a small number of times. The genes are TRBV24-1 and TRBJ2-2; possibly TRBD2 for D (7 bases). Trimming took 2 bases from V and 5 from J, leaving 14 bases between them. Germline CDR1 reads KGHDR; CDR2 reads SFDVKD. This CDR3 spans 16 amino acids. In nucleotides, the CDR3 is TGTGCCACCAGTGATTCCCAGAGGGGGGGTACCGGGGAGCTGTTTTTT. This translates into CATSDSQRGGTGELFF.

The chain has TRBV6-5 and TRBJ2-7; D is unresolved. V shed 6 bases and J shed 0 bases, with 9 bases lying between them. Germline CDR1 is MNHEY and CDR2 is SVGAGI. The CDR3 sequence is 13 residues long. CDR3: CASRWISSYEQYF. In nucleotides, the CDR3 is TGTGCCAGCAGATGGATAAGCTCCTACGAGCAGTACTTC.